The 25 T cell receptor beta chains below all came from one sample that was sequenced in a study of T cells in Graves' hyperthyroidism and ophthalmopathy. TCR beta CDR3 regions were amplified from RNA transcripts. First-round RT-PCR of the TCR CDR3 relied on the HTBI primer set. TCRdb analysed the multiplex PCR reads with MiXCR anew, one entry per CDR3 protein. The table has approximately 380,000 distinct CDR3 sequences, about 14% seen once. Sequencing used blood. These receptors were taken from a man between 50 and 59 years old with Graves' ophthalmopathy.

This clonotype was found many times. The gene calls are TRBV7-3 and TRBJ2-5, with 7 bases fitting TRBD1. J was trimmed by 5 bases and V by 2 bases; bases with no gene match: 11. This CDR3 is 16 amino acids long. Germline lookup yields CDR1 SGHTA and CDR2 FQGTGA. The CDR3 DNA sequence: TGTGCCAGCAGCTTAGATGACAGGGAGCAAAGGGAGACCCAGTACTTC. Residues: CASSLDDREQRETQYF. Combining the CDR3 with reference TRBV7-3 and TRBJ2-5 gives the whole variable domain GAGVSQTPSNKVTEKGKYVELRCDPISGHTALYWYRQSLGQGPEFLIYFQGTGAADDSGLPNDRFFAVRPEGSVSTLKIQRTERGDSAVYLCASSLDDREQRETQYFGPGTRLLVL.

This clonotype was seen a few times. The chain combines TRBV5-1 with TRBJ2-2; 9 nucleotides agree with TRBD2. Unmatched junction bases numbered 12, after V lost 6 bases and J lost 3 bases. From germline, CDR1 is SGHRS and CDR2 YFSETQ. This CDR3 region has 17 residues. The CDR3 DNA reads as TGCGCCAGCACGGGTTCCCTAGCGGGAAGAGACACCGGGGAGCTGTTTTTT. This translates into CASTGSLAGRDTGELFF. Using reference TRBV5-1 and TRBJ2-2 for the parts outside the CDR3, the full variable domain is KAGVTQTPRYLIKTRGQQVTLSCSPISGHRSVSWYQQTPGQGLQFLFEYFSETQRNKGNFPGRFSGRQFSNSRSEMNVSTLELGDSALYLCASTGSLAGRDTGELFFGEGSRLTVL.

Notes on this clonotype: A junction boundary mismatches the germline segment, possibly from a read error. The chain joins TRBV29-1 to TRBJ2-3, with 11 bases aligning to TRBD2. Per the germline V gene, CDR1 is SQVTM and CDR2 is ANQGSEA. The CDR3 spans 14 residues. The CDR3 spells CSVAGTSGTDTRYF. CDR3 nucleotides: TGCAGCGTCGCCGGGACTAGCGGCACAGATACGCGGTATTTT.

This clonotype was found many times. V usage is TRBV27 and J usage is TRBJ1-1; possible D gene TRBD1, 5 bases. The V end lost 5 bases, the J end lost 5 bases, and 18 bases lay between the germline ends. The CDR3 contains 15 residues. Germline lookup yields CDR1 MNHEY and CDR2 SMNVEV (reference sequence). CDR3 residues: CASSQAPQGDTEAFF. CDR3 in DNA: TGTGCCAGCAGTCAGGCCCCGCAGGGCGATACTGAAGCTTTCTTT.

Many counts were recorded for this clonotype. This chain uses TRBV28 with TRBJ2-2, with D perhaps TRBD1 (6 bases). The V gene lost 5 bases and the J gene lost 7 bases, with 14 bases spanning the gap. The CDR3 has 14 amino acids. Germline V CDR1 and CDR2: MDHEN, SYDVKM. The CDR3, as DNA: TGTGCCAGCAGTCGACTCAGACAGGACGGGGAGCTGTTTTTT. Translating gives CASSRLRQDGELFF.

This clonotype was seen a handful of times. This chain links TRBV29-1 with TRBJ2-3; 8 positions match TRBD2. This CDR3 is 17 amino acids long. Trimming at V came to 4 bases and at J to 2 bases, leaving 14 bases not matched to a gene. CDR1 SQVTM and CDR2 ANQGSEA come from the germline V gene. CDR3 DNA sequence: TGCAGCGTTGCGCCCAGCGGGGGCAGAGACCTCACAGATACGCAGTATTTT. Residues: CSVAPSGGRDLTDTQYF.

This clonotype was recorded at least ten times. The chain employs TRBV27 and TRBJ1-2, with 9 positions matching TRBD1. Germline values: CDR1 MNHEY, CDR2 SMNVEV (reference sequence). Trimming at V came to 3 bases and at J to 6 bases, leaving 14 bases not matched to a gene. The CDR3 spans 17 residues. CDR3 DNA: TGTGCCAGCAGTTTGACCACCTCGACAGGGGGAATAAATGGCTACACCTTC. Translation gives CASSLTTSTGGINGYTF.

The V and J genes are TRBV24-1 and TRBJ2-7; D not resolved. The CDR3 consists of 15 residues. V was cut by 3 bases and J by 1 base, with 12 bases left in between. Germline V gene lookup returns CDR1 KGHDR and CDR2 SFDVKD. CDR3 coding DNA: TGTGCCACCAGTGATACCGGGCCCCTGTCCTACGAGCAGTACTTC. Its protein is CATSDTGPLSYEQYF.

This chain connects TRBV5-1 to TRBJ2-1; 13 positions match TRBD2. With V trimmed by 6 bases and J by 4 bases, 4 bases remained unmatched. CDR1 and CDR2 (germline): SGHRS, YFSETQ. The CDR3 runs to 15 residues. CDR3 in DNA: TGCGCCAGCAACTTACTAGCGGGAGGGTACAATGAGCAGTTCTTC. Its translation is CASNLLAGGYNEQFF.

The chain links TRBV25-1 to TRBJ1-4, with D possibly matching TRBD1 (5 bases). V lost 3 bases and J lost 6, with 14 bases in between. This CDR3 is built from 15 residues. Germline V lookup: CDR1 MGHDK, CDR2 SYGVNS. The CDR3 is CASSDAGHGDEKLFF. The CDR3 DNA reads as TGTGCCAGCAGTGATGCGGGGCATGGGGATGAAAAACTGTTTTTT.

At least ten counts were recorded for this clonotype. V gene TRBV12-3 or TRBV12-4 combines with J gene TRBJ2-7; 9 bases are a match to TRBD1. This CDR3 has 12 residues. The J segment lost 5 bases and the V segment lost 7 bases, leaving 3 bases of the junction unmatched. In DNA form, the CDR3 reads TGTGCCAGCAAGACAGGGGGGCACGAGCAGTACTTC. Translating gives CASKTGGHEQYF.

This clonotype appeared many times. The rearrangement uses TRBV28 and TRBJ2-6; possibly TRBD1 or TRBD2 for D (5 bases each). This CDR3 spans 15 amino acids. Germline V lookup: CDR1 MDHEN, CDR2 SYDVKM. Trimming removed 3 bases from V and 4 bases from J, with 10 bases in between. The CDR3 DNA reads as TGTGCCAGCAGTTTTTCGGGGACCGGGGCCAACGTCCTGACTTTC. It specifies CASSFSGTGANVLTF. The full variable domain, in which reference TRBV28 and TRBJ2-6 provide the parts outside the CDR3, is DVKVTQSSRYLVKRTGEKVFLECVQDMDHENMFWYRQDPGLGLRLIYFSYDVKMKEKGDIPEGYSVSREKKERFSLILESASTNQTSMYLCASSFSGTGANVLTFGAGSRLTVL.

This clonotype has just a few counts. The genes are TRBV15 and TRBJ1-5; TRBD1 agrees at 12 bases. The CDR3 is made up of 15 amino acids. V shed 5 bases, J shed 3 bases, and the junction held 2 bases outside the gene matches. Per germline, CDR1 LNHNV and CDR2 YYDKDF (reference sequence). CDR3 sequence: CATSRDRGPNQPQHF. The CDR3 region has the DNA TGTGCCACCAGCCGGGACAGGGGGCCCAATCAGCCCCAGCATTTT.

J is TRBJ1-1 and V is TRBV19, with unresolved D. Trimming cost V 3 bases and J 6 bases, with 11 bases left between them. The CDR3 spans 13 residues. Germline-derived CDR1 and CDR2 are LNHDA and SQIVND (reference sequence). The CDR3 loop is CASSISFGPEAFF. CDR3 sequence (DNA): TGTGCCAGTAGTATTAGCTTTGGCCCTGAAGCTTTCTTT.

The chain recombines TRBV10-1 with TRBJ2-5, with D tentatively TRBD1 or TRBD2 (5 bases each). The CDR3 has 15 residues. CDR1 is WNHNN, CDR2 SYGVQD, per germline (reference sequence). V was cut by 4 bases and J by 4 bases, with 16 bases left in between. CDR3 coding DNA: TGCGCCAGCAGTGTCGGGGCGCATAGTGGAGAGACCCAGTACTTC. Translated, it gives CASSVGAHSGETQYF.

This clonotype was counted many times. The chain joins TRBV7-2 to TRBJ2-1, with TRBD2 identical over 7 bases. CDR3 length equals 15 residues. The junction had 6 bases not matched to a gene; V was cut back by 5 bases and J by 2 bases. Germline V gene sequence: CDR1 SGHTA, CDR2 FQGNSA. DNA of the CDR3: TGTGCCAGCAGCCTCACTAGCGAACCCTACAATGAGCAGTTCTTC. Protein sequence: CASSLTSEPYNEQFF.

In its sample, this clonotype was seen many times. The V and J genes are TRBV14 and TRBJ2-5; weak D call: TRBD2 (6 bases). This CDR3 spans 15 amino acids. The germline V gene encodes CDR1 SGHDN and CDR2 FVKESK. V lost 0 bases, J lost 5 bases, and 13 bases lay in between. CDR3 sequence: CASSQEFGSGETQYF. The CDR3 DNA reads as TGTGCCAGCAGCCAAGAGTTCGGGAGTGGGGAGACCCAGTACTTC.

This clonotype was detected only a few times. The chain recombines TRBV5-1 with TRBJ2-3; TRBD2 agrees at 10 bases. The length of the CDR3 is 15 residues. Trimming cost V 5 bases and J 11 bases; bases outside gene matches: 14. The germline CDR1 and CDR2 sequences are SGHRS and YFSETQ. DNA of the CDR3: TGCGCCAGCAGATCGACCGGGACTAGCGTGAATATGCAGTATTTT. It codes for CASRSTGTSVNMQYF.

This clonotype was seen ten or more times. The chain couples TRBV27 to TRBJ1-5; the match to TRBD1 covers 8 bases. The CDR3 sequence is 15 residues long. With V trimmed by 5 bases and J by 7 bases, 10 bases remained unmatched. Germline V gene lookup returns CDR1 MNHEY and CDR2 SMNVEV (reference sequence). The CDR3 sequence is CASSPPGQGGQPQHF. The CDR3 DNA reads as TGTGCCAGCAGTCCGCCAGGACAGGGAGGCCAGCCCCAGCATTTT.

Here the CDR3 DNA reads TGCAGCGTGGCCCTACAGGGGATCCGCGAAAAACTGTTTTTT. Translated: CSVALQGIREKLFF. This chain links TRBV29-1 with TRBJ1-4; 7 positions agree with TRBD1. CDR3 size: 14 residues. Germline assignment: CDR1 SQVTM and CDR2 ANQGSEA. The V and J ends lost 6 bases and 8 bases, in that order; junction bases with no gene match: 12.

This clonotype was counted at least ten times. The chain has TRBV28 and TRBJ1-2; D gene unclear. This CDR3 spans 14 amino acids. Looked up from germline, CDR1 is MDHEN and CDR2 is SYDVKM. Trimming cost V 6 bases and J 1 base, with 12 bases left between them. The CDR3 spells CASSPRGINYGYTF. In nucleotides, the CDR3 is TGTGCCAGCAGCCCCAGAGGGATTAACTATGGCTACACCTTC.

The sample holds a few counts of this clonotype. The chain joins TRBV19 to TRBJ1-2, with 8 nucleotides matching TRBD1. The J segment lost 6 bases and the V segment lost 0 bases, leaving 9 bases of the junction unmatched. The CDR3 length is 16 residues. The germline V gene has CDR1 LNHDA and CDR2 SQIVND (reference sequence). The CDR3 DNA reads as TGTGCCAGTAGTATAGAAGGTTACAGGGGGGACGATGGCTACACCTTC. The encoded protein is CASSIEGYRGDDGYTF.

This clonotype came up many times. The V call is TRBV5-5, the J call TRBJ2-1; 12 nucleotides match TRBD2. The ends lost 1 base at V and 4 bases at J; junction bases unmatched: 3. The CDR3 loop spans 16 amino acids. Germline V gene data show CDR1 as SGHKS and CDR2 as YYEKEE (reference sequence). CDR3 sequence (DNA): TGTGCCAGCAGCTTGCCCGGACTAGCGGGATACAATGAGCAGTTCTTC. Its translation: CASSLPGLAGYNEQFF.

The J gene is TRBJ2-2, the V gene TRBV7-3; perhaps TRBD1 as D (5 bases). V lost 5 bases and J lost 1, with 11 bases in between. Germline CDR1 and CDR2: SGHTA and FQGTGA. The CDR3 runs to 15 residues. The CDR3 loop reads CASSPTQGNTGELFF. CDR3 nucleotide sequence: TGTGCCAGCAGCCCCACCCAGGGGAACACCGGGGAGCTGTTTTTT.

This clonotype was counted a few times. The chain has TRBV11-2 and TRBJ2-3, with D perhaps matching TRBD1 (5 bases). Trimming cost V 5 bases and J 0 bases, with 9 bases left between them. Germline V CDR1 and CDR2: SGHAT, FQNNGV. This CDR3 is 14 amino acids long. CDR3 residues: CASSMRQSTDTQYF. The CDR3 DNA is TGTGCCAGCAGCATGAGACAGAGCACAGATACGCAGTATTTT.